Presented here are 10 T cell receptor beta chains from one specimen sequenced in a study of cytomegalovirus exposure and HLA in healthy donors. The PCR had 60 Vbeta and 13 Jbeta primers. Measured with immunoSEQ multiplex PCR; TCRdb has only the in-frame clones, and not every one. This sample's clone table lists 150,000 to 200,000 clones. Sample: PBMCs. The receptors were sampled from a young woman in good health and CMV-seropositive.

The V and J genes are TRBV7-2 and TRBJ1-2, with 9 bases fitting TRBD1. This CDR3 has 15 amino acids. The junction had 8 bases not matched to a gene; V was cut back by 4 bases and J by 5 bases. Germline V gene data show CDR1 as SGHTA and CDR2 as FQGNSA. Here the CDR3 DNA reads TGTGCCAGCAGCTCCGGGGGGACAGGGAGTTATGGCTACACCTTC. This sequence encodes CASSSGGTGSYGYTF.

The rearrangement links TRBV21-1 to TRBJ2-7; the DNA was not compared with TRBD1, the D call given in the table. TRBV21-1 represents a pseudogene. The CDR3 length is 13 residues. The CDR3 nucleotides are TGTGCCAGCAGCAGGGACAGGCCCTACGAGCAGTACTTC. Its protein is CASSRDRPYEQYF.

The rearrangement links TRBV5-1 to TRBJ2-2; TRBD1 matches at 7 bases. Trimming cost V 0 bases and J 3 bases; bases outside gene matches: 8. The CDR3 covers 17 residues. The germline gives CDR1 SGHRS, CDR2 YFSETQ. CDR3 protein: CASSLAARQGDTGELFF. The CDR3 DNA sequence: TGCGCCAGCAGCTTGGCCGCTCGGCAGGGGGACACCGGGGAGCTGTTTTTT.

The CDR3 here is CASSLGAGQSYEQYF. The CDR3 DNA follows: TGTGCCAGCAGCTTAGGGGCAGGCCAGTCCTACGAGCAGTACTTC. The V call is TRBV7-2, the J call TRBJ2-7; D remains ambiguous. V gave up 1 base and J gave up 1 base, with 11 bases separating them. This CDR3 has 15 amino acids. Germline V lookup: CDR1 SGHTA, CDR2 FQGNSA.

This chain joins TRBV11-1 and TRBJ1-1, with a weak D call TRBD1 (5 bases). From germline, CDR1 is SGHAT and CDR2 FQDESV (reference sequence). V lost 2 bases, J lost 7 bases, and 11 bases lay in between. CDR3 size: 13 residues. The chain's CDR3 is CASSLMKGIEAFF. The CDR3 region has the DNA TGTGCCAGCAGCTTAATGAAGGGGATTGAAGCTTTCTTT.

V gene TRBV5-6 combines with J gene TRBJ2-1; D gene ambiguous. V was trimmed by 0 bases and J by 3 bases, leaving 10 bases between them. The CDR3 is 15 residues long. The germline V gene encodes CDR1 SGHDT and CDR2 YYEEEE. The CDR3 protein is CASSLDPGLYNEQFF. The DNA for the CDR3 is TGTGCCAGCAGCTTGGATCCGGGTCTCTACAATGAGCAGTTCTTC.

The gene calls are TRBV30 and TRBJ1-2; D possibly corresponds to TRBD1 (6 bases). The CDR3 runs to 16 residues. Germline V gene sequence: CDR1 GTSNPN, CDR2 SVGIG (reference sequence). Trimming cost V 4 bases and J 3 bases, with 21 bases left between them. CDR3 residues: CAWNPGGATWDYGYTF. CDR3 bases: TGTGCCTGGAACCCCGGGGGGGCCACATGGGACTATGGCTACACCTTC.

This rearrangement joins TRBV2 to TRBJ1-2, with 8 bases identical to TRBD1. The CDR3 length is 13 residues. Unmatched junction bases numbered 5, after V lost 7 bases and J lost 4 bases. Germline lookup yields CDR1 SNHLY and CDR2 FYNNEI. CDR3 DNA sequence: TGTGCCAGCACCCCGACAGGGGCCTATGGCTACACCTTC. Translation gives CASTPTGAYGYTF.

This chain links TRBV4-1 with TRBJ2-5; no firm D call. This CDR3 is 16 amino acids long. CDR1 and CDR2 from the germline V gene are MGHRA and YSYEKL. The V end lost 0 bases, the J end lost 2 bases, and 13 bases lay between the germline ends. The CDR3 is CASSQDTLVSQETQYF. In nucleotides, the CDR3 is TGCGCCAGCAGCCAAGATACGCTAGTCTCACAAGAGACCCAGTACTTC.

This chain uses TRBV4-2 with TRBJ2-1, with 7 bases matching TRBD2. Germline V gene sequence: CDR1 LGHNA, CDR2 YNFKEQ. With 0 bases clipped from V and 2 bases from J, the junction kept 4 bases outside the gene matches. The CDR3 runs to 16 residues. The DNA of the CDR3 is TGTGCCAGCAGCCAAGAGCGGGAGACGCCCTACAATGAGCAGTTCTTC. It codes for CASSQERETPYNEQFF.